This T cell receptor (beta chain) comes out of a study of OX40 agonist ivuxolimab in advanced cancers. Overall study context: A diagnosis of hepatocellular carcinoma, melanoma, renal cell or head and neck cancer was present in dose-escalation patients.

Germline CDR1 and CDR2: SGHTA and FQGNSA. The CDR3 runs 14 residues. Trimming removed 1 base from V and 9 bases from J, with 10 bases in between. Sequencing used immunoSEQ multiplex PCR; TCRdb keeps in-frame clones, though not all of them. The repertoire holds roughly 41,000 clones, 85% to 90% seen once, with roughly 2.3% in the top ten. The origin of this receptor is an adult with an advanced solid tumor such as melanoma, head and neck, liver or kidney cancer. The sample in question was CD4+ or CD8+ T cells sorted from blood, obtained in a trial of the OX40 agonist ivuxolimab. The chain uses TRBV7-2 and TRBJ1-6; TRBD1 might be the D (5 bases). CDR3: CASSLERGGSPLHF. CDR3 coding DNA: TGTGCCAGCAGCTTAGAGAGGGGAGGTTCACCCCTCCACTTT. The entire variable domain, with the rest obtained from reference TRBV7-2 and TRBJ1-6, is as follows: GAGVSQSPSNKVTEKGKDVELRCDPISGHTALYWYRQSLGQGLEFLIYFQGNSAPDKSGLPSDRFSAERTGGSVSTLTIQRTQQEDSAVYLCASSLERGGSPLHFGNGTRLTVT.